The 8 T cell receptor beta chains listed next were all sequenced from one sample in a study of CD8+ T cells in alopecia areata. Extracted from the samples, RNA was reverse transcribed into cDNA to serve as the sequencing template. TCRdb's table, derived via immunoSEQ multiplex PCR, lists solely in-frame clones and lacks some. The sample holds around 200,000 clones, roughly 53% seen once. Treatment denoted: oral pan-JAK inhibitor, 5-10 mg twice daily. The sequencing here drew on CD8+ T cells sorted from blood, taken at week 24, from a patient treated with tofacitinib. The source is a human donor with alopecia areata.

This clone has only one observation. The chain links TRBV2 to TRBJ1-2; D is unresolved. This CDR3 is built from 8 residues. V shed 11 bases and J shed 8 bases, with 6 bases lying between them. Germline loops: CDR1 SNHLY, CDR2 FYNNEI. The CDR3 loop reads CAQGGYTF. In nucleotides, the CDR3 is TGTGCCCAAGGCGGCTACACCTTC.

On this clone: This specimen includes other DNA sequences encoding the same CDR3. The chain has TRBV7-9 and TRBJ2-1; D call uncertain. V lost 5 bases and J lost 6, with 5 bases in between. Germline lookup yields CDR1 SEHNR and CDR2 FQNEAQ (reference sequence). The CDR3 sequence is 11 residues long. CDR3 region: CASSPSNEQFF. The CDR3 DNA reads as TGTGCCAGCAGCCCAAGCAATGAGCAGTTCTTC.

This clone showed up just a few times. The chain couples TRBV13 to TRBJ2-7, with TRBD2 as a possible D gene (5 bases). The CDR3 runs to 11 residues. Per the germline V gene, CDR1 is PRHDT and CDR2 is FYEKMQ (reference sequence). Trimming took 6 bases from V and 4 from J, leaving 7 bases between them. The CDR3 nucleotides read TGTGCCAGCAGACGGGGATACGAGCAGTACTTC. Protein sequence: CASRRGYEQYF.

The chain employs TRBV4-1 and TRBJ1-1; maybe TRBD1 (5 bases). Germline CDR1 is MGHRA and CDR2 is YSYEKL. The V end lost 2 bases, the J end lost 3 bases, and 13 bases lay between the germline ends. The CDR3 consists of 15 residues. This chain's CDR3 is CASSQRGGSDTEAFF. In DNA, the CDR3 is TGCGCCAGCAGCCAAAGGGGTGGTTCGGACACTGAAGCTTTCTTT.

This chain connects TRBV6-1 to TRBJ1-6; maybe TRBD1 (6 bases). CDR3 length equals 12 residues. The V and J ends lost 10 bases and 13 bases respectively, with 17 bases between them. The germline CDR1 and CDR2 sequences are MNHNS and SASEGT. CDR3 nucleotide sequence: TGTGCCATCCTCATCACAGGGTCGCCCCTCCACTTT. This codes for CAILITGSPLHF.

The V and J genes are TRBV13 and TRBJ2-7; the match to TRBD2 covers 11 bases. The germline CDR1 and CDR2 sequences are PRHDT and FYEKMQ (reference sequence). The V gene end was trimmed by 5 bases and the J gene end by 6 bases; junction bases not matched to a gene: 9. CDR3 length: 15 residues. Written as DNA, the CDR3 is TGTGCCAGCAGCCCACTAGTAGCGGGGGGGCGCGAGCAGTACTTC. The encoded protein is CASSPLVAGGREQYF.

This clone was recorded once. V is TRBV4-1 and J is TRBJ1-5; a weak D match, TRBD1 (5 bases). Germline V lookup: CDR1 MGHRA, CDR2 YSYEKL. V was pared by 1 base and J by 3 bases, with 10 bases between. This CDR3 contains 15 residues. The CDR3 spells CASSQGGVDNQPQHF. For the CDR3, the DNA is TGCGCCAGCAGCCAAGGGGGGGTCGACAATCAGCCCCAGCATTTT.

This chain connects TRBV11-2 to TRBJ1-2; perhaps TRBD1 as D (6 bases). CDR3 length: 13 residues. CDR1 and CDR2 from the germline V gene are SGHAT and FQNNGV. V was pared by 3 bases and J by 6 bases, with 11 bases between. CDR3 residues: CASSFSGADGYTF. The CDR3 coding sequence is TGTGCCAGCAGCTTCTCGGGGGCGGATGGCTACACCTTC.